This TCR beta chain was found in a study of T cells after yellow fever vaccination. With regard to this clonotype: Its specificity is not known.

Study-level results: A small share of clonotypes appeared in both CD4 and CD8 compartments.

A 5'RACE template-switching step, the method used to make TCR cDNA, added a universal primer site and UMIs. Using its own MiXCR run on the 5' RACE reads, TCRdb lists one record per CDR3 protein. The sample shows fewer than 650,000 distinct CDR3 sequences, just over 20% of them seen only once. This CDR3 contains 10 residues. V shed 5 bases and J shed 5 bases, with 1 base lying between them. Germline V CDR1 and CDR2: SGHTA, FQGNSA. The clonotype was recovered from a man between 18 and 35 years old who received the YFV17D yellow fever vaccine. J is TRBJ2-1 and V is TRBV7-2; D remains ambiguous. The sample consisted of PBMCs, taken less than 25 days after the first yellow fever vaccination. CDR3 protein: CASSHNEQFF. As DNA, the CDR3 is TGTGCCAGCAGCCACAATGAGCAGTTCTTC.